The present T cell receptor (beta chain) was sequenced within a study of cytomegalovirus exposure and HLA in healthy donors. Overall study results and limits: The classifier reportedly diagnosed cytomegalovirus status with high sensitivity and specificity. Testing in vitro showed a few CMV-associated chains specific for CMV antigens.

The CDR3 loop spans 14 amino acids. The V gene lost 9 bases and the J gene lost 0 bases, with 12 bases spanning the gap. Germline V gives CDR1 LNHDA, CDR2 SQIVND (reference sequence). The study ran its PCR with 60 Vbeta and 13 Jbeta primers. Clones were sequenced by immunoSEQ multiplex PCR, and TCRdb holds only the in-frame ones, with some missing. The sample holds 150,000 or so clones, approximately 72% seen once. This clone was detected only a few times. The antigen is not known. V and J are TRBV19 and TRBJ1-5; a weak D match, TRBD1 (5 bases). The sequenced sample consisted of PBMCs. This receptor was obtained from a female donor in good health and CMV-seronegative. CDR3 loop: CASQGQYSNQPQHF. Here the CDR3 DNA reads TGTGCCAGCCAGGGCCAGTATAGCAATCAGCCCCAGCATTTT.